These T cell receptor beta chains were read from a single sample in a study of OX40 agonist ivuxolimab in advanced cancers. Sequencing was performed with immunoSEQ multiplex PCR; in TCRdb, only in-frame clones are kept and a portion is missing. Of about 83,000 clones listed, more than 75% are singletons. This sample comprised CD4+ or CD8+ T cells sorted from blood, obtained in a trial of the OX40 agonist ivuxolimab. All receptors derive from an adult with an advanced solid tumor such as melanoma, head and neck, liver or kidney cancer. Each CDR3 is given with its conserved first and last residue. The D gene is left open where the match is weak. Size is stated for part of the rows, as once, few or many counts, or as a class when the clone is expanded.

.	TRBV6-5	.	TRBJ1-5	CASSSGGNQPQHF	TGTGCCAGCAGTTCTGGGGGAAATCAGCCCCAGCATTTT
few	TRBV7-3	TRBD1	TRBJ2-7	CASSRDSTSYEQYF	TGTGCCAGCAGCCGGGACAGCACCTCCTACGAGCAGTACTTC
.	TRBV19	.	TRBJ2-1	CASSIQRGNEQFF	TGTGCCAGTAGTATCCAAAGGGGGAACGAGCAGTTCTTC
.	TRBV7-9	TRBD1	TRBJ1-5	CASSRTGAANQPQHF	TGTGCCAGCAGCCGGACAGGAGCGGCAAATCAGCCCCAGCATTTT
.	TRBV5-6	.	TRBJ2-1	CASSLGRQVSNEQFF	TGTGCCAGCAGCTTGGGGAGACAAGTCAGTAATGAGCAGTTCTTC
.	TRBV7-2	.	TRBJ2-5	CASSLWGQETQYF	TGTGCCAGCAGCTTATGGGGGCAAGAGACCCAGTACTTC
.	TRBV6-5	.	TRBJ2-7	CASRAGTGAIYEQYF	TGTGCCAGCAGAGCGGGGACAGGAGCTATCTACGAGCAGTACTTC
.	TRBV19	.	TRBJ2-3	CASMRPDGPDTQYF	TGTGCCAGTATGCGCCCCGACGGGCCAGATACGCAGTATTTT
.	TRBV27	TRBD2	TRBJ2-7	CASSLGLAGGVPYEQYF	TGTGCCAGCAGTTTAGGACTAGCGGGAGGGGTACCCTACGAGCAGTACTTC
.	TRBV6-4	.	TRBJ1-6	CASSDQASGNSPLHF	TGTGCCAGCAGTGACCAGGCCAGTGGGAATTCACCCCTCCACTTT
.	TRBV5-4	TRBD2	TRBJ2-5	CASSWTSGNNQETQYF	TGTGCCAGCAGCTGGACTAGCGGGAATAATCAAGAGACCCAGTACTTC
.	TRBV11-3	.	TRBJ2-2	CASSLDFRGELFF	TGTGCCAGCAGCTTAGATTTCCGTGGGGAGCTGTTTTTT
.	TRBV6-1	.	TRBJ2-7	CASRPLGNSYEQYF	TGTGCCAGCAGACCACTGGGGAATTCTTACGAGCAGTACTTC
.	TRBV11-2	.	TRBJ2-5	CASSLEQLETQYF	TGTGCCAGCAGCTTAGAGCAGCTGGAGACCCAGTACTTC
.	TRBV9	.	TRBJ2-5	CASSAGRGTVQETQYF	TGTGCCAGCAGCGCCGGCCGGGGGACGGTTCAAGAGACCCAGTACTTC
.	TRBV6-1	.	TRBJ2-7	CASSEASGSAYEQYF	TGTGCCAGCAGTGAGGCGTCGGGGTCGGCCTACGAGCAGTACTTC
few	TRBV5-6	.	TRBJ2-3	CASSLLGAGSTDTQYF	TGTGCCAGCAGCTTGTTAGGGGCGGGAAGCACAGATACGCAGTATTTT
.	TRBV11-2	.	TRBJ1-5	CASSKGANSNQPQHF	TGTGCCAGCAGCAAGGGTGCCAACAGCAATCAGCCCCAGCATTTT
.	TRBV10-2	TRBD2	TRBJ2-3	CASTNIAGVTSDTQYF	TGCGCCAGCACAAACATAGCGGGAGTGACATCAGATACGCAGTATTTT
once	TRBV20-1	.	TRBJ2-3	CSARGQDTQYF	TGCAGTGCTAGAGGACAGGATACGCAGTATTTT